Listed below are T cell receptor beta chains from one sample, sequenced in a study of blood T cell repertoires in COVID-19. Some clones are missing from TCRdb's copy, which holds only in-frame ones; the method was immunoSEQ multiplex PCR. The data show more than 250,000 clones, around 87% seen once. The material sequenced was peripheral blood. The receptor source for this set is a man between 45 and 60 years old with active or convalescent COVID-19. Both conserved end residues are part of each CDR3. The D gene is left open where the match is weak. Clone size is given for some rows only: seen once, a few or many times, or a class if the clone is expanded.

TRBV13	TRBD2	.	TRBJ2-3	TGTGCCAGCAGCTTAAGGACTAGCGGCACAGATACGCAGTATTTT	CASSLRTSGTDTQYF
TRBV2	TRBD1	.	TRBJ1-5	TGTGCCCGGGGGACGGACAGGGACCAGCCCCAGCATTTT	CARGTDRDQPQHF
TRBV3-1/TRBV3-2	TRBD2	.	TRBJ2-1	TGTGCCAGCAGCCAAGTGGCTCTAGCGGGGGGGCCTAGCTCCTACAATGAGCAGTTCTTC	CASSQVALAGGPSSYNEQFF
TRBV11-2	.	.	TRBJ1-1	TGTGCCAGCAGCTTAGTGCCCGACAGCATGAACACTGAAGCTTTCTTT	CASSLVPDSMNTEAFF
TRBV6-2/TRBV6-3	TRBD2	.	TRBJ2-7	TGTGCCAGCAGTTACAAGCGGGAGGGCCTAGGCGAGCAGTACTTC	CASSYKREGLGEQYF
TRBV2	.	.	TRBJ2-4	TGTGCCAGCAGGTCGCCGTCCTATTCCATTCAGTACTTC	CASRSPSYSIQYF
TRBV4-2	TRBD2	.	TRBJ2-2	TGTGCCAGCAGCCAAGATCAAGCGGGAGGGGCAAAGACCGGGGAGCTGTTTTTT	CASSQDQAGGAKTGELFF
TRBV2	TRBD1	.	TRBJ1-5	TGTGCCAGCAGTAAAGCGACAGGGGTGAATCAGCCCCAGCATTTT	CASSKATGVNQPQHF
TRBV7-9	.	.	TRBJ2-5	TGTGCCAGCAGCTTAGGGAGGGATGGAGAGACCCAGTACTTC	CASSLGRDGETQYF
TRBV11-2	TRBD1	.	TRBJ2-3	TGTGCCAGCAGCTTGGGGACAGGGGTTGACCTTTCAGATACGCAGTATTTT	CASSLGTGVDLSDTQYF
TRBV6-5	TRBD1	.	TRBJ1-1	TGTGCCAGCAGTCCATCACAGGGGTGGGACACTGAAGCTTTCTTT	CASSPSQGWDTEAFF
TRBV18	TRBD1	.	TRBJ1-1	TGTGCCAGCTCACCAGGGACAGGGGGCGAGGGCAAGGTTGAAGCTTTCTTT	CASSPGTGGEGKVEAFF
TRBV4-2	TRBD2	.	TRBJ2-3	TGTGCCAGCAGCACACGGAGCGGGGGGCTAACTCAAGCGAGCACAGATACGCAGTATTTT	CASSTRSGGLTQASTDTQYF
TRBV7-3	TRBD2	once	TRBJ2-2	TGTGCCAGCAGCTTAACGTCAACTAGCGGCGGGGAGCTGTTTTTT	CASSLTSTSGGELFF
TRBV21-1	.	.	TRBJ2-7	TGTGCCAGCAGCAAGAACGCCCGGCAGGGATCCGAGCAGTACTTC	CASSKNARQGSEQYF
TRBV7-9	.	once	TRBJ1-6	TGTGCCAGCAGCCATACGGCCGGAGGAGTAAATTATAATTCACCCCTCCACTTT	CASSHTAGGVNYNSPLHF
TRBV19	.	.	TRBJ1-2	TGTGCCACCCCCGGGGGGCCTGGGGGCTACACCTTC	CATPGGPGGYTF
TRBV4-3	.	once	TRBJ1-5	TGCGCCAGCAGCCAGGCAGCGGGGTCCAATCAGCCCCAGCATTTT	CASSQAAGSNQPQHF
TRBV7-9	TRBD1	.	TRBJ1-1	TGTGCCAGCAGCTTTTGGACAGGGGGGACTGAAGCTTTCTTT	CASSFWTGGTEAFF
TRBV7-8	.	.	TRBJ2-5	TGTGCCAGCAGCTTAGTAGGGGGGACCCAGTACTTC	CASSLVGGTQYF
TRBV5-6	TRBD1	.	TRBJ2-4	TGTGCCAGCAGCGGAACAGGGGAACTAGCCAAAAACATTCAGTACTTC	CASSGTGELAKNIQYF
TRBV6-2/TRBV6-3	.	.	TRBJ2-1	TGTGCCAGCAGTTCCTATCCATCTATCTCCTACAATGAGCAGTTCTTC	CASSSYPSISYNEQFF
TRBV6-6	.	.	TRBJ1-1	TGTGCCAGCAGTTACGTCTCAGGGACAAACACTGAAGCTTTCTTT	CASSYVSGTNTEAFF
TRBV6-5	TRBD1	.	TRBJ1-2	TGTGCCAGCAGGCCGACAGGGGGAACTAACTATGGCTACACCTTC	CASRPTGGTNYGYTF
TRBV28	TRBD1	.	TRBJ2-2	TGTGCCAGCCGACCCCCCCTCCGAGACAGGGGATTCGGGGAGCTGTTTTTT	CASRPPLRDRGFGELFF
TRBV20-1	.	.	TRBJ1-5	TGCAGTGCTGGGAGTTGGCCCCAGCATTTT	CSAGSWPQHF
TRBV2	.	.	TRBJ2-7	TGTGCCAGCAGTGAAGGTCTGAGGGTTACGAGCTCCTACGAGCAGTACTTC	CASSEGLRVTSSYEQYF
TRBV5-1	.	once	TRBJ2-5	TGCGCCAGCAGCCTACGGACAGCTCAAGAGACCCAGTACTTC	CASSLRTAQETQYF
TRBV15	.	.	TRBJ2-3	TGTGCCACCAGCATCAGACTTAACACAGATACGCAGTATTTT	CATSIRLNTDTQYF
TRBV2	.	.	TRBJ2-2	TGTGCCAGCAGTGAAGCCCTCACTACCGGGGAGCTGTTTTTT	CASSEALTTGELFF
TRBV4-1	.	.	TRBJ2-2	TGCGCCAGCAGCCAAAACAGCGGGAACACCGGGGAGCTGTTTTTT	CASSQNSGNTGELFF
TRBV7-2	.	.	TRBJ2-5	TGTGCCAGCAGCGCGGACGGACAGCTGAAGACCCAGTACTTC	CASSADGQLKTQYF
TRBV10-2	.	.	TRBJ2-1	TGCGCCAGCAGTGAGGGGCCCCCCCTCGTAGGTGAGCAGTTCTTC	CASSEGPPLVGEQFF
TRBV27	TRBD2	.	TRBJ2-1	TGTGCCAGCAGTTCCCGACTAGCGGGAGGCTTTAACAATGAGCAGTTCTTC	CASSSRLAGGFNNEQFF
TRBV18	TRBD2	.	TRBJ2-5	TGTGCCAGCTCACCGCGGACTAGCAAGGAGACCCAGTACTTC	CASSPRTSKETQYF
TRBV19	.	.	TRBJ2-7	TGTGCCAGTAGTATAGTACTCCGAGGCTACGAGCAGTACTTC	CASSIVLRGYEQYF
TRBV29-1	.	.	TRBJ1-2	TGCAGCGTGGGAGGGGACACGACGGGGCGAGGTGGCTACACCTTC	CSVGGDTTGRGGYTF
TRBV14	TRBD1	few	TRBJ2-3	TGTGCCAGCAGCCATCGGCCGGGACAGGGAGCAGATACGCAGTATTTT	CASSHRPGQGADTQYF
TRBV30	.	.	TRBJ1-5	TGTGCCTGGAGTGTGGAGTTTCGCAATCAGCCCCAGCATTTT	CAWSVEFRNQPQHF
TRBV3-1/TRBV3-2	.	.	TRBJ2-5	TGTGCCAGCAGCCAACAGGTACAAGAGACCCAGTACTTC	CASSQQVQETQYF
TRBV19	.	.	TRBJ1-2	TGTGCCAGTACCCTACACGGACCACAGGGATCTAACTATGGCTACACCTTC	CASTLHGPQGSNYGYTF
TRBV7-8	.	.	TRBJ1-1	TGTGCCAGCAGCTTGTCCCGGGGAACTGAAGCTTTCTTT	CASSLSRGTEAFF
TRBV12-3/TRBV12-4	.	.	TRBJ1-1	TGTGCCAGCAGTTCAGGGGTGTGGACTGAAGCTTTCTTT	CASSSGVWTEAFF
TRBV19	.	.	TRBJ1-5	TGTGCCAGTAGTATTGGTCAGGGTCAGCCCCAGCATTTT	CASSIGQGQPQHF
TRBV5-4	.	.	TRBJ1-1	TGTGCCAGCAGCTTGGTTCAGGAGGCGAACACTGAAGCTTTCTTT	CASSLVQEANTEAFF